These 14 T cell receptor beta chains were sequenced from one sample in a study of cytomegalovirus exposure and HLA in healthy donors (dated by TCRdb to about 2017). The protocol used for the library was the immunoSEQ multiplex PCR assay. For the multiplex PCR, a mixture combining 60 forward primers for TCR Vbeta segments and 13 reverse primers for TCR Jbeta segments was used. Held by TCRdb, this immuneACCESS table contains in-frame sequences only and omits some clones. Under half of the omission traces to an unresolved V gene where checked; the cause of the rest is unknown. This sample comprises about 59,000 clones, roughly four fifths of them detected only once. 1.5% to 2% of the sample rests with the top ten. The sample was PBMCs. These receptor sequences come from a middle-aged man in good health and CMV-seronegative.

The chain is built from TRBV5-4 and TRBJ1-2; TRBD1 matches 12 bases. The V gene's germline CDR1 is SGHNT and CDR2 YYREEE (reference sequence). The V gene end was trimmed by 5 bases and the J gene end by 5 bases; junction bases not matched to a gene: 4. The CDR3 totals 14 residues. The DNA for the CDR3 is TGTGCCAGCAGTTCGGGACAGGGGGCTTATGGCTACACCTTC. Amino acids: CASSSGQGAYGYTF. The complete variable domain, with remaining parts taken from reference TRBV5-4 and TRBJ1-2, reads ETGVTQSPTHLIKTRGQQVTLRCSSQSGHNTVSWYQQALGQGPQFIFQYYREEENGRGNFPPRFSGLQFPNYSSELNVNALELDDSALYLCASSSGQGAYGYTFGSGTRLTVV.

The J gene is TRBJ1-2, the V gene TRBV25-1; D might be TRBD1 (6 bases). CDR3 length equals 15 residues. The V gene's germline CDR1 is MGHDK and CDR2 SYGVNS. Trimming stripped 4 bases from V and 4 bases from J, with 16 bases between. The CDR3 spells CASSAYRDIGYGYTF. CDR3 in DNA: TGTGCCAGCAGTGCTTACCGGGACATCGGCTATGGCTACACCTTC.

The V and J genes are TRBV5-4 and TRBJ1-2; D call uncertain. CDR3 length equals 15 residues. The germline V gene has CDR1 SGHNT and CDR2 YYREEE (reference sequence). V lost 3 bases and J lost 1, with 13 bases in between. The CDR3 DNA reads as TGTGCCAGCAGCTACGATCCGGGTCGTAACTATGGCTACACCTTC. Translation: CASSYDPGRNYGYTF.

This clone showed up just a few times. The chain employs TRBV13 and TRBJ2-7, with TRBD1 identical over 7 bases. Germline lookup yields CDR1 PRHDT and CDR2 FYEKMQ (reference sequence). The V and J ends lost 5 bases and 3 bases, in that order; junction bases with no gene match: 4. The CDR3 consists of 13 residues. The CDR3 nucleotides read TGTGCCAGCAGCCCCCGGGACAGCTACGAGCAGTACGTC. This codes for CASSPRDSYEQYV.

The chain has TRBV5-8 and TRBJ1-2; 8 bases are a match to TRBD1. After removal of 3 bases from V and 10 bases from J, the junction contained 11 bases not matched to a gene. The CDR3 covers 14 residues. Germline V CDR1 and CDR2: SGHTS, YDEGEE. CDR3 coding DNA: TGTGCCAGCAGCTACTTCCCAGGGGGCGAAGACTACACCTTC. Amino acids: CASSYFPGGEDYTF.

V gene TRBV11-2 combines with J gene TRBJ1-1; maybe TRBD1 (6 bases). The CDR3 is made up of 13 amino acids. Germline V lookup: CDR1 SGHAT, CDR2 FQNNGV. V was trimmed by 3 bases and J by 9 bases, leaving 14 bases between them. The CDR3 loop reads CASSFTGIRQAFF. The CDR3 bases are TGTGCCAGCAGCTTTACAGGGATTCGCCAAGCTTTCTTT. The entire variable domain, with the rest obtained from reference TRBV11-2 and TRBJ1-1, is as follows: EAGVAQSPRYKIIEKRQSVAFWCNPISGHATLYWYQQILGQGPKLLIQFQNNGVVDDSQLPKDRFSAERLKGVDSTLKIQPAKLEDSAVYLCASSFTGIRQAFFGQGTRLTVV.

This clone was observed once. The CDR3 reads CASSETGAGEQFF. The DNA of the CDR3 is TGTGCCAGTAGCGAGACAGGGGCCGGGGAGCAGTTCTTC. The chain couples TRBV19 to TRBJ2-1; 8 bases line up with TRBD1. Germline loops: CDR1 LNHDA, CDR2 SQIVND (reference sequence). The CDR3 is made up of 13 amino acids. V was pared by 6 bases and J by 10 bases, with 8 bases of the junction left unmatched.

This rearrangement joins TRBV28 to TRBJ1-6, with unresolved D. Per germline, CDR1 MDHEN and CDR2 SYDVKM. This CDR3 comprises 14 residues. The ends were cut back, 3 bases at V and 5 bases at J, with 8 bases in the middle. CDR3: CASSFSRHNSPLHF. CDR3 bases: TGTGCCAGCAGTTTTTCCAGGCATAATTCACCCCTCCACTTT.

The CDR3 region is CASSRDTYNQPQHF. The CDR3 nucleotides are TGTGCCAGCAGCCGGGACACCTACAATCAGCCCCAGCATTTT. The rearrangement joins TRBV6-5 to TRBJ1-5, with D possibly being TRBD1 (6 bases). The CDR3 has 14 amino acids. Germline values: CDR1 MNHEY, CDR2 SVGAGI. V was cut by 6 bases and J by 3 bases, with 12 bases left in between.

This chain links TRBV9 with TRBJ2-1; TRBD2 might be the D (7 bases). This CDR3 has 15 residues. Germline CDR1 SGDLS, CDR2 YYNGEE. Trimming took 4 bases from V and 2 from J, leaving 13 bases between them. For the CDR3, the DNA is TGTGCCAGCAGCAAGGGGGGGGCTACCTACAATGAGCAGTTCTTC. Its protein product is CASSKGGATYNEQFF.

The chain links TRBV5-1 to TRBJ2-3, with D tentatively TRBD1 (5 bases). The germline V gene has CDR1 SGHRS and CDR2 YFSETQ. CDR3 size: 17 residues. V lost 2 bases to trimming and J lost 1 base, with 17 bases between them. The CDR3, as DNA: TGCGCCAGCAGCTTTACAGGCCCCTCTCGGGGCACAGATACGCAGTATTTT. It codes for CASSFTGPSRGTDTQYF.

The rearrangement links TRBV11-3 to TRBJ2-7; D is perhaps TRBD1 (5 bases). The CDR3 has 13 amino acids. Germline V gene sequence: CDR1 SGHNT, CDR2 YENEEA. Between the trimmed V and J ends, which lost 2 bases and 5 bases, there was a span of 10 bases. The CDR3 region is CASSLSGSNEQYF. CDR3 sequence (DNA): TGTGCCAGCAGCTTATCAGGGTCCAACGAGCAGTACTTC. Supplemented by reference TRBV11-3 and TRBJ2-7, the full variable domain reads EAGVVQSPRYKIIEKKQPVAFWCNPISGHNTLYWYLQNLGQGPELLIRYENEEAVDDSQLPKDRFSAERLKGVDSTLKIQPAELGDSAVYLCASSLSGSNEQYFGPGTRLTVT.

The rearrangement links TRBV6-1 to TRBJ2-3; TRBD2 matches at 14 bases. This CDR3 is built from 17 residues. Germline V CDR1 and CDR2: MNHNS, SASEGT. After removal of 3 bases from V and 4 bases from J, the junction contained 6 bases not matched to a gene. CDR3 coding DNA: TGTGCCAGCAGTGACGCTCCGGGACTAGCGGGGGCAGATACGCAGTATTTT. It yields the protein CASSDAPGLAGADTQYF.

This chain uses TRBV5-1 with TRBJ1-6, with 8 nucleotides matching TRBD1. CDR3 size: 16 residues. J gave up 9 bases and V 3 bases, and 11 bases lay outside the gene matches. The germline V gene encodes CDR1 SGHRS and CDR2 YFSETQ. The CDR3, as DNA: TGCGCCAGCAGCTCTAACGCCGACAGGGGCGCTTCACCCCTCCACTTT. Translated: CASSSNADRGASPLHF.